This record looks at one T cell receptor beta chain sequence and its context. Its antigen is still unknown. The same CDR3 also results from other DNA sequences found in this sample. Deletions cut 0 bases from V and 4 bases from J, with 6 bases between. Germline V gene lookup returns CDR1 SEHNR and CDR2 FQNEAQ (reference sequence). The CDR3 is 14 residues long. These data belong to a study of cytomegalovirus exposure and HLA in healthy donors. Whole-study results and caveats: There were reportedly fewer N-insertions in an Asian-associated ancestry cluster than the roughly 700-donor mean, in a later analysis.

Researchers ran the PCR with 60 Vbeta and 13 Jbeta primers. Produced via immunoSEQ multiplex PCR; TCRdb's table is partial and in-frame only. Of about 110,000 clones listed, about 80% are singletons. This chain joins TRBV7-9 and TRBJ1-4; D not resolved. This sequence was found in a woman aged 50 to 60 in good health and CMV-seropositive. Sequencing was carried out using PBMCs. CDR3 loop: CASSLAGSNEKLFF. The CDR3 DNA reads TGTGCCAGCAGCTTAGCAGGGAGTAATGAAAAACTGTTTTTT. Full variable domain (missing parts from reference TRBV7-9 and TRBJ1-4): DTGVSQNPRHKITKRGQNVTFRCDPISEHNRLYWYRQTLGQGPEFLTYFQNEAQLEKSRLLSDRFSAERPKGSFSTLEIQRTEQGDSAMYLCASSLAGSNEKLFFGSGTQLSVL.